These T cell receptor beta chains were read from a single sample in a study of cytomegalovirus exposure and HLA in healthy donors. The method was immunoSEQ multiplex PCR; TCRdb's version includes in-frame clones alone and lacks a portion of them. The sample lists 100,000 to 120,000 clones; 70% to 80% were seen once. The sequencing sample was made of PBMCs. Receptor source: a middle-aged woman in good health and CMV-seropositive. Each CDR3 is given with its conserved first and last residue. Each record gives: D gene, clone size, V gene, J gene, CDR3 protein, CDR3 DNA. D genes are given only for firm matches. Size values are once, few and many counts, or a class for expanded clones, and some rows have none.

NA	NA	TRBV7-2	TRBJ1-2	CASSRSGGPYYGYTF	TGTGCCAGCAGCCGCTCGGGGGGGCCCTACTATGGCTACACCTTC
NA	NA	TRBV7-2	TRBJ1-6	CASSSNQGLGSPLHF	TGTGCCAGCAGCTCCAACCAGGGGTTGGGTTCACCCCTCCACTTT
TRBD2	NA	TRBV25-1	TRBJ2-7	CARGLAEEGYEQYF	TGTGCCAGGGGACTAGCTGAGGAGGGGTACGAGCAGTACTTC
TRBD1	NA	TRBV30	TRBJ1-2	CAWSSGGYYGYTF	TGTGCCTGGAGTTCAGGGGGCTACTATGGCTACACCTTC
NA	NA	TRBV11-3	TRBJ2-5	CASSLFGGETQYF	TGTGCCAGCAGCTTATTTGGGGGGGAGACCCAGTACTTC
NA	NA	TRBV10-3	TRBJ1-2	CAISEDFNYGYTF	TGTGCCATCAGTGAGGACTTTAACTATGGCTACACCTTC
TRBD2	NA	TRBV6-1	TRBJ2-1	CASKREGSYNEQFF	TGTGCCAGCAAGCGGGAGGGCTCCTACAATGAGCAGTTCTTC
NA	NA	TRBV27	TRBJ1-6	CASSIYNSPLHF	TGTGCCAGCAGTATATATAATTCACCCCTCCACTTT
NA	NA	TRBV5-5	TRBJ2-1	CASSGWTGEQFF	TGTGCCAGCAGCGGGTGGACTGGAGAGCAGTTCTTC
TRBD2	NA	TRBV9	TRBJ2-7	CASSVVPAGPYEQYF	TGTGCCAGCAGCGTGGTACCAGCGGGACCTTACGAGCAGTACTTC
TRBD2	NA	TRBV19	TRBJ2-1	CASRLSGGVVEQFF	TGTGCCAGTAGACTTAGCGGGGGTGTCGTTGAGCAGTTCTTC
NA	once	TRBV5-6	TRBJ2-7	CASSSGKGQYF	TGTGCCAGCAGCTCAGGGAAGGGGCAGTACTTC
TRBD1	once	TRBV6-5	TRBJ1-1	CASRWDRNTEAFF	TGTGCCAGCAGATGGGACAGGAACACTGAAGCTTTCTTT
TRBD2	NA	TRBV27	TRBJ2-7	CASSFSLAGAYEQYF	TGTGCCAGCAGTTTCTCTCTAGCGGGGGCCTACGAGCAGTACTTC
NA	few	TRBV5-5	TRBJ1-4	CASSLLPEAPNEKLFF	TGTGCCAGCAGCTTGTTGCCGGAGGCCCCTAATGAAAAACTGTTTTTT
TRBD1	NA	TRBV5-4	TRBJ1-4	CASSFGQGAREKLFF	TGTGCCAGCAGCTTCGGACAGGGGGCGCGAGAAAAACTGTTTTTT
TRBD1	NA	TRBV9	TRBJ2-3	CASSTRQGDLDTQYF	TGTGCCAGCAGCACTCGACAGGGGGACTTGGATACGCAGTATTTT
NA	NA	TRBV7-2	TRBJ2-1	CASSLGVEQFF	TGTGCCAGCAGTCTCGGGGTTGAGCAGTTCTTC
NA	few	TRBV23-1	TRBJ2-2	CASSHQLFLRGPGELFF	TGCGCCAGCAGTCATCAATTGTTTCTGCGGGGTCCCGGGGAGCTGTTTTTT
NA	NA	TRBV28	TRBJ1-2	CASQGNNYGYTF	TGTGCCAGCCAGGGAAATAACTATGGCTACACCTTC
NA	once	TRBV29-1	TRBJ2-7	CSVGGDLPREQYF	TGCAGCGTTGGGGGGGACTTGCCCCGCGAGCAGTACTTC
NA	medium-sized	TRBV6-1	TRBJ1-3	CASSLQGIGGNTIYF	TGTGCCAGCAGCCTACAGGGAATCGGTGGAAACACCATATATTTT
TRBD2	NA	TRBV13	TRBJ2-3	CASSSRGLAGTDTQYF	TGTGCCAGCAGCTCCCGCGGACTAGCGGGAACAGATACGCAGTATTTT
TRBD2	NA	TRBV9	TRBJ2-2	CASIAWLAGAGELFF	TGTGCCAGCATCGCTTGGCTAGCGGGAGCCGGGGAGCTGTTTTTT
TRBD1	NA	TRBV5-5	TRBJ1-4	CASSLALGTVATNEKLFF	TGTGCCAGCAGCTTGGCCTTAGGGACAGTTGCAACTAATGAAAAACTGTTTTTT
NA	NA	TRBV29-1	TRBJ1-1	CSVVGRGMNTEAFF	TGCAGCGTTGTCGGGAGGGGCATGAACACTGAAGCTTTCTTT
NA	NA	TRBV12-1	TRBJ2-5	CASSFWTSGGPKETQYF	TGTGCCAGCAGCTTTTGGACTAGCGGGGGCCCGAAAGAGACCCAGTACTTC
TRBD1	NA	TRBV7-2	TRBJ2-7	CASSLAGTDLYEQYF	TGTGCCAGCAGCTTAGCCGGGACAGATCTCTACGAGCAGTACTTC
NA	NA	TRBV6-1	TRBJ1-2	CASSALGGTANYGYTF	TGTGCCAGCAGTGCCCTCGGAGGGACGGCTAACTATGGCTACACCTTC
TRBD1	NA	TRBV29-1	TRBJ1-2	CSVEQGAAGYTF	TGCAGCGTTGAACAGGGGGCGGCTGGCTACACCTTC
NA	NA	TRBV30	TRBJ1-3	CAWSADTGNTIYF	TGTGCCTGGAGTGCGGACACTGGAAACACCATATATTTT
NA	NA	TRBV27	TRBJ1-3	CASSLSSGNTIYF	TGTGCCAGCAGTTTATCGTCAGGAAACACCATATATTTT
TRBD1	NA	TRBV5-4	TRBJ2-1	CASSTYRGREQFF	TGTGCCAGCAGCACCTACAGGGGGCGTGAGCAGTTCTTC
NA	NA	TRBV7-2	TRBJ1-1	CASSPPSMNTEAFF	TGTGCCAGCAGCCCCCCCTCTATGAACACTGAAGCTTTCTTT
TRBD2	NA	TRBV7-9	TRBJ2-5	CASSLTTSGVETQYF	TGTGCCAGCAGCCTCACGACTAGCGGGGTGGAGACCCAGTACTTC
TRBD1	NA	TRBV5-1	TRBJ1-6	CASSRTGDNSPLHF	TGCGCCAGCAGCCGGACAGGGGATAATTCACCCCTCCACTTT
NA	NA	TRBV6-5	TRBJ2-3	CASSRGTDTQYF	TGTGCCAGCAGTCGGGGGACAGATACGCAGTATTTT
NA	NA	TRBV6-5	TRBJ1-5	CASSLDHRAQPQHF	TGTGCCAGCAGCCTCGATCACAGGGCCCAGCCCCAGCATTTT
NA	NA	TRBV28	TRBJ2-5	CASSLWSLRETQYF	TGTGCCAGCAGTTTATGGTCACTAAGGGAGACCCAGTACTTC
TRBD2	few	TRBV7-3	TRBJ2-2	CASSFGLAGGELFF	TGTGCCAGCAGCTTCGGACTAGCGGGCGGGGAGCTGTTTTTT
TRBD2	NA	TRBV7-8	TRBJ2-1	CASSPGGGFYNEQFF	TGTGCCAGCAGCCCGGGAGGTGGTTTCTACAATGAGCAGTTCTTC
NA	NA	TRBV5-1	TRBJ2-2	CASSLRTANTGELFF	TGCGCCAGCAGCTTGCGGACAGCGAACACCGGGGAGCTGTTTTTT
NA	NA	TRBV5-1	TRBJ2-7	CASSYLTVAYEQYF	TGCGCCAGCAGCTACCTGACAGTGGCCTACGAGCAGTACTTC
NA	NA	TRBV18	TRBJ1-1	CASSPGPLSTTNTEAFF	TGTGCCAGCTCACCGGGGCCATTAAGTACCACGAACACTGAAGCTTTCTTT
TRBD1	NA	TRBV18	TRBJ1-5	CASSSGQGGNQPQHF	TGTGCCAGCTCATCCGGACAGGGGGGAAATCAGCCCCAGCATTTT
TRBD2	NA	TRBV7-8	TRBJ2-3	CASSLRRGATDTQYF	TGTGCCAGCAGCTTACGGCGGGGGGCCACAGATACGCAGTATTTT
TRBD1	NA	TRBV27	TRBJ1-3	CASSLYRGSGNTIYF	TGTGCCAGCAGTTTATACAGGGGCTCTGGAAACACCATATATTTT
NA	NA	TRBV5-4	TRBJ1-3	CASSSGGGSPSGNTIYF	TGTGCCAGCAGCTCTGGGGGGGGCAGCCCCTCTGGAAACACCATATATTTT
NA	NA	TRBV4-3	TRBJ1-2	CASSQEPGYGYTF	TGCGCCAGCAGCCAAGAGCCCGGGTATGGCTACACCTTC
NA	once	TRBV7-9	TRBJ1-2	CASSRGGAYGYTF	TGTGCCAGCAGCCGAGGGGGTGCCTATGGCTACACCTTC
TRBD2	NA	TRBV27	TRBJ2-7	CASRDSGGDYEQYF	TGTGCCAGCAGGGATAGTGGGGGGGACTACGAGCAGTACTTC
NA	NA	TRBV18	TRBJ2-3	CASSPGPPRTPDTQYF	TGTGCCAGCTCACCGGGGCCCCCCCGGACCCCAGATACGCAGTATTTT
TRBD1	NA	TRBV6-1	TRBJ1-4	CASREIEGAGEKLFF	TGTGCCAGCAGGGAGATAGAGGGGGCCGGTGAAAAACTGTTTTTT
TRBD1	NA	TRBV5-1	TRBJ1-1	CASSQQGWTEAFF	TGCGCCAGCAGCCAACAGGGGTGGACTGAAGCTTTCTTT
NA	NA	TRBV5-1	TRBJ1-5	CASSQVGGSQPQHF	TGCGCCAGCAGCCAGGTCGGGGGTAGTCAGCCCCAGCATTTT
TRBD2	NA	TRBV19	TRBJ2-1	CASSPIAGGRDNEQFF	TGTGCCAGTAGTCCAATCGCGGGAGGGCGGGACAATGAGCAGTTCTTC
NA	NA	TRBV11-3	TRBJ2-5	CASSLPGRTQYF	TGTGCCAGCAGCCTCCCCGGTAGGACCCAGTACTTC
NA	NA	TRBV11-2	TRBJ2-6	CASSHVRTDSSGANVLTF	TGTGCCAGCAGCCACGTTCGCACGGACAGCTCTGGGGCCAACGTCCTGACTTTC
NA	NA	TRBV10-3	TRBJ1-1	CAISERGRDTEASF	TGTGCCATCAGTGAAAGGGGAAGGGACACTGAAGCTTCCTTT
NA	NA	TRBV7-8	TRBJ1-6	CASSYPSRVDSPLHF	TGTGCCAGCAGCTACCCGAGTCGGGTCGATTCACCCCTCCACTTT